This is a list of T cell receptor beta chains from one sample in a study of human T cells and chemical hapten exposure. TCRdb re-analysed the RACE reads in MiXCR, keeping a single row per CDR3 protein. This sample has 150,000 to 200,000 distinct CDR3 sequences, with about 22% found just once. The material was whole blood, obtained in connection with sensitization to the hapten diphenylcyclopropenone (DPC). Every receptor here comes from a woman aged 45-60 years with alopecia areata. Some clones in this sample may be carry-over from other donors' samples. Each CDR3 is given with its conserved first and last residue. The D gene is left open where the match is weak. Clone sizes are given selectively: once, few, many, or a class where the clone is expanded.

>-|14|few|TRBJ2-3|TRBV5-1
CASSLLASTDTQYF
TGCGCCAGCAGCTTGTTGGCGTCCACAGATACGCAGTATTTT
>TRBD2|15|few|TRBJ2-2|TRBV29-1
CSAAHTSGNTGELFF
TGCAGCGCTGCCCACACTAGCGGCAACACCGGGGAGCTGTTTTTT
>-|15|few|TRBJ2-7|TRBV28
CASSPRGAGHYEQYF
TGTGCCAGCAGCCCCCGGGGAGCGGGTCACTACGAGCAGTACTTC
>-|15|few|TRBJ2-7|TRBV5-1
CASSFDGTSSYEQYF
TGCGCCAGCAGCTTCGACGGGACCAGCTCCTACGAGCAGTACTTC
>-|15|few|TRBJ1-3|TRBV20-1
CSAGGGGFSGNTIYF
TGCAGTGCTGGCGGTGGGGGTTTCTCTGGAAACACCATATATTTT
>TRBD2|15|many|TRBJ2-1|TRBV6-5
CASRKLAGQYNEQFF
TGTGCCAGCAGAAAACTAGCGGGGCAATACAATGAGCAGTTCTTC
>-|16|-|TRBJ2-3|TRBV5-1
CASSLGYGGDTDTQYF
TGCGCCAGCAGCTTGGGTTATGGGGGAGACACAGATACGCAGTATTTT
>TRBD1|17|-|TRBJ2-6|TRBV27
CASSQDRGLPGANVLTF
TGTGCCAGCAGTCAGGACAGGGGACTCCCTGGGGCCAACGTCCTGACTTTC
>TRBD1|17|-|TRBJ1-6|TRBV20-1
CSASPRTGLERVAPLHF
TGCAGTGCTAGTCCACGGACAGGGCTCGAGCGGGTGGCACCCCTCCACTTT
>-|13|-|TRBJ1-2|TRBV6-5
CASSPGYHYGYTF
TGTGCCAGCAGTCCAGGATATCACTATGGCTACACCTTC
>-|11|many|TRBJ1-1|TRBV29-1
CSVEWNTEAFF
TGCAGCGTTGAGTGGAACACTGAAGCTTTCTTT
>TRBD1|14|-|TRBJ2-1|TRBV4-2
CASSQGTALNEQFF
TGTGCCAGCAGCCAGGGGACAGCCCTTAATGAGCAGTTCTTC
>-|14|-|TRBJ1-2|TRBV6-1
CASSEGEGDYGYTF
TGTGCCAGCAGTGAAGGGGAGGGGGACTATGGCTACACCTTC
>TRBD1|16|few|TRBJ1-1|TRBV27
CASRPLGTGGWTEAFF
TGTGCCAGCAGGCCGCTCGGGACAGGGGGCTGGACTGAAGCTTTCTTT
>TRBD2|17|-|TRBJ2-5|TRBV7-6
CASSLRGRLAGGETQYF
TGTGCCAGCAGCTTAAGGGGGCGACTAGCGGGAGGAGAGACCCAGTACTTC
>TRBD2|16|few|TRBJ2-5|TRBV3-1
CASSLPGTSGQETQYF
TGTGCCAGCAGCCTCCCCGGGACTAGCGGTCAAGAGACCCAGTACTTC
>TRBD2|15|-|TRBJ2-1|TRBV6-6
CASSYVLAGVHEQFF
TGTGCCAGCAGTTACGTACTAGCGGGAGTACATGAGCAGTTCTTC
>-|14|few|TRBJ2-7|TRBV5-1
CASKETADSYEQYF
TGCGCCAGCAAGGAGACAGCGGACTCCTACGAGCAGTACTTC